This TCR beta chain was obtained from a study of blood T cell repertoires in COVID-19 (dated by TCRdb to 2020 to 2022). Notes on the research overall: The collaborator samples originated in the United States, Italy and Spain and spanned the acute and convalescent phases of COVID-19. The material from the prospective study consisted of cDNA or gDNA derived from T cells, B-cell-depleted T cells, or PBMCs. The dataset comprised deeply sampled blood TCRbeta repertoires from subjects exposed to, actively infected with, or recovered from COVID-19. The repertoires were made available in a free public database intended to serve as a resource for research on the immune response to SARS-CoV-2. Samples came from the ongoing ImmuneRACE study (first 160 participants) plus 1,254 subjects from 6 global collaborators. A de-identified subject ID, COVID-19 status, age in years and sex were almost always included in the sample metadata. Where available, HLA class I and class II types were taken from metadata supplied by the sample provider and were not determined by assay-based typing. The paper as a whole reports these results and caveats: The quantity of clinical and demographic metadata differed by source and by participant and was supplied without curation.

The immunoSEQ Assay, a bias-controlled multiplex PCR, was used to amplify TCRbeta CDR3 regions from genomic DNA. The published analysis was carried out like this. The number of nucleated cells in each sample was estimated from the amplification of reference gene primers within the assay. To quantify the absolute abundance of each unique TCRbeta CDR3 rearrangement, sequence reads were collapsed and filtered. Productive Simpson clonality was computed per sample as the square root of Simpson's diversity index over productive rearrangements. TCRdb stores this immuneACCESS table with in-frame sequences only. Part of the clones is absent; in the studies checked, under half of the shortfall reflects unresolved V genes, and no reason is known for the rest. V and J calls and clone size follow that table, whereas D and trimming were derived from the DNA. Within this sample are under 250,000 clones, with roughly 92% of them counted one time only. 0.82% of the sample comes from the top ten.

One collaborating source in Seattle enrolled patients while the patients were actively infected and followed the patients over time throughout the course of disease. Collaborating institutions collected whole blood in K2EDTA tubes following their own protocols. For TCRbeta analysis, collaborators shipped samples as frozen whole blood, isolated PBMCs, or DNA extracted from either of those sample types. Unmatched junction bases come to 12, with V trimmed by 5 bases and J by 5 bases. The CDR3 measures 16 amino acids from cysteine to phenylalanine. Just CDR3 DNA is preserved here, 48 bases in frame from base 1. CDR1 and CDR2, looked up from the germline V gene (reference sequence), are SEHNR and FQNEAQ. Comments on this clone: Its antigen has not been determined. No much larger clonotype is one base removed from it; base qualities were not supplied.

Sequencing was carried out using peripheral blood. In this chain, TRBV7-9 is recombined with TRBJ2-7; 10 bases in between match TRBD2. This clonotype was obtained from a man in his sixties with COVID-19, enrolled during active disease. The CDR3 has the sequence CASSPQFSSGSDEQYF. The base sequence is TGTGCCAGCAGCCCGCAGTTCTCTAGCGGGAGTGACGAGCAGTACTTC.